Below, 6 T cell receptor beta chains from the same sample are listed, as sequenced in a study of blood T cell repertoires in COVID-19. Only in-frame clones appear in the TCRdb table, and some are missing; sequencing was by immunoSEQ multiplex PCR. The data show some 110,000 clones, 70% to 90% seen once. Sequenced sample: peripheral blood. The receptors here all came from a man in his forties or fifties with acute or convalescent COVID-19.

This chain links TRBV29-1 with TRBJ1-1; 7 bases match TRBD1. Trimming cost V 6 bases and J 4 bases; bases outside gene matches: 5. The CDR3 consists of 12 residues. Germline loops: CDR1 SQVTM, CDR2 ANQGSEA. The DNA for the CDR3 is TGCAGCGTGGTACAGGGGCGCACTGAAGCTTTCTTT. Amino acids: CSVVQGRTEAFF.

The chain uses TRBV9 and TRBJ2-5; a weak D match, TRBD2 (5 bases). Per the germline V gene, CDR1 is SGDLS and CDR2 is YYNGEE. The CDR3 is 14 amino acids. With 0 bases removed from V and 4 bases from J, the gap between germline ends came to 10 bases. The CDR3 DNA is TGTGCCAGCAGCGTAGACGGGGTCCGAGAGACCCAGTACTTC. Protein sequence: CASSVDGVRETQYF.

The chain carries TRBV6-1 and TRBJ1-5; tentatively, D is TRBD1 (6 bases). Germline loops: CDR1 MNHNS, CDR2 SASEGT. Trimming shortened V by 4 bases and J by 2 bases, and 15 bases separated the two germline ends. CDR3 size: 16 residues. The CDR3 coding sequence is TGTGCCAGCAGTGTACAGGGACGGGGGGGCAATCAGCCCCAGCATTTT. Its protein is CASSVQGRGGNQPQHF.

In the case of this clone: The same CDR3 can be traced to other DNA sequences in this sample. The gene calls are TRBV6-6 and TRBJ1-4; D might be TRBD1 (5 bases). V shed 8 bases and J shed 8 bases, with 12 bases lying between them. Germline V gene data show CDR1 as MNHNY and CDR2 as SVGAGI (reference sequence). CDR3 length: 12 amino acids. CDR3 in DNA: TGTGCCAGCGGGAGGGGCGGGGAAAAACTGTTTTTT. It codes for CASGRGGEKLFF.

This chain joins TRBV29-1 and TRBJ1-5; 10 nucleotides line up with TRBD1. The germline V gene encodes CDR1 SQVTM and CDR2 ANQGSEA. CDR3 length: 14 residues. The ends lost 4 bases at V and 0 bases at J; junction bases unmatched: 0. The CDR3 region is CSVGTGGSNQPQHF. CDR3 coding DNA: TGCAGCGTTGGGACAGGGGGTAGCAATCAGCCCCAGCATTTT.

This clone was observed a single time. The J gene is TRBJ1-3, the V gene TRBV7-9; unclear D gene. Germline-derived CDR1 and CDR2 are SEHNR and FQNEAQ (reference sequence). V was pared by 8 bases and J by 1 base, with 18 bases between. This CDR3 has 16 amino acids. CDR3 sequence (DNA): TGTGCCAGCTGTCCCAGCCAGGCCCCTTCTGGAAACACCATATATTTT. It specifies CASCPSQAPSGNTIYF.